One sample yielded the 23 T cell receptor beta chains listed below, sequenced in a study of T cells after posttransplantation cyclophosphamide. TCRdb's table, derived via immunoSEQ multiplex PCR, lists solely in-frame clones and lacks some. The sample lists roughly 30,000 clones, 90% to 95% occurring once. Cells defined as naive were viable CD3+CD4+ or CD3+CD8+ and CCR7+CD45RA+CD45RO-CD95-CD27+CD28+. The source material was naive CD4+ T cells sorted from PBMCs. Every receptor here comes from a woman between 55 and 75 years old in good health, CMV-negative, and a related stem cell transplant donor.

The chain recombines TRBV19 with TRBJ2-1; D perhaps matches TRBD1 (5 bases). This CDR3 comprises 16 residues. The germline V and J ends were trimmed by 2 bases and 0 bases, with 11 bases remaining between them. In germline, CDR1 is LNHDA, CDR2 SQIVND (reference sequence). CDR3 residues: CASSIRGGTSYNEQFF. The CDR3 coding sequence is TGTGCCAGTAGTATAAGGGGCGGCACCTCCTACAATGAGCAGTTCTTC.

This chain joins TRBV5-1 and TRBJ1-1; D is uncertain. The CDR3 length is 15 residues. V shed 10 bases and J shed 0 bases, with 19 bases lying between them. Germline V CDR1 and CDR2: SGHRS, YFSETQ. The CDR3 here is CAGKSGLLMNTEAFF. The CDR3 coding sequence is TGCGCCGGCAAGAGCGGGCTACTCATGAACACTGAAGCTTTCTTT. The whole variable domain, remainder taken from reference TRBV5-1 and TRBJ1-1, is KAGVTQTPRYLIKTRGQQVTLSCSPISGHRSVSWYQQTPGQGLQFLFEYFSETQRNKGNFPGRFSGRQFSNSRSEMNVSTLELGDSALYLCAGKSGLLMNTEAFFGQGTRLTVV.

The gene calls are TRBV1 and TRBJ2-3; the table's D gene call, TRBD2, was not cross checked with the DNA. TRBV1 is tagged as a pseudogene. The CDR3 spans 17 residues. CDR3 coding DNA: TGCACCAGCAGCCAGCGGAGGAGCGGGGTAGGCACAGATACGCAGTATTTT. It translates to CTSSQRRSGVGTDTQYF.

This chain connects TRBV15 to TRBJ2-1; TRBD2 agrees at 9 bases. Trimming removed 2 bases from V and 5 bases from J; junction bases left unmatched: 10. The length of the CDR3 is 17 residues. Germline values: CDR1 LNHNV, CDR2 YYDKDF (reference sequence). In DNA form, the CDR3 reads TGTGCCACCAGCAGACCAAGTAAGACTAGCGGTAACAATGAGCAGTTCTTC. Its translation: CATSRPSKTSGNNEQFF.

The genes are TRBV6-1 and TRBJ1-2, with a possible D match to TRBD1 (5 bases). V was trimmed by 4 bases and J by 1 base, leaving 10 bases between them. The CDR3 is 14 residues long. Germline CDR1 MNHNS, CDR2 SASEGT. CDR3 DNA sequence: TGTGCCAGCAGTGGCCAGGGTGTTAACTATGGCTACACCTTC. Encoded protein: CASSGQGVNYGYTF.

The chain carries TRBV5-1 and TRBJ2-5; 8 bases align to TRBD1. Germline V gene sequence: CDR1 SGHRS, CDR2 YFSETQ. The CDR3 consists of 16 residues. The junction had 6 bases not matched to a gene; V was cut back by 0 bases and J by 2 bases. DNA for the CDR3: TGCGCCAGCAGCTTGGGAGGGGGGACAGGTCAAGAGACCCAGTACTTC. It codes for CASSLGGGTGQETQYF. The whole variable domain, filled in from reference TRBV5-1 and TRBJ2-5, reads KAGVTQTPRYLIKTRGQQVTLSCSPISGHRSVSWYQQTPGQGLQFLFEYFSETQRNKGNFPGRFSGRQFSNSRSEMNVSTLELGDSALYLCASSLGGGTGQETQYFGPGTRLLVL.

The J gene is TRBJ2-3, the V gene TRBV6-5; D unclear. V was cut by 5 bases and J by 3 bases, with 9 bases left in between. Germline CDR1 MNHEY, CDR2 SVGAGI. CDR3 length: 13 residues. CDR3 protein: CASSEAWTDTQYF. The CDR3 nucleotides are TGTGCCAGCAGTGAAGCGTGGACAGATACGCAGTATTTT.

The CDR3 DNA follows: TGTGCCAGCAGGTTAGACAGGGGGCGCACAGATACGCAGTATTTT. Protein product: CASRLDRGRTDTQYF. The chain uses TRBV5-4 and TRBJ2-3; TRBD1 matches 10 bases. The CDR3 sequence is 15 residues long. Unmatched junction bases numbered 4, after V lost 5 bases and J lost 1 base. CDR1 and CDR2 (germline): SGHNT, YYREEE (reference sequence).

J is TRBJ2-7 and V is TRBV28, with no clear D. Germline V CDR1 and CDR2: MDHEN, SYDVKM. The V end lost 0 bases, the J end lost 7 bases, and 10 bases lay between the germline ends. This CDR3 contains 13 residues. The CDR3 spells CASSLWQKEEQYF. For the CDR3, the DNA is TGTGCCAGCAGTTTATGGCAGAAAGAAGAGCAGTACTTC.

The chain uses TRBV5-1 and TRBJ1-6; perhaps TRBD1 as D (6 bases). The germline gives CDR1 SGHRS, CDR2 YFSETQ. The CDR3 totals 14 residues. V dropped 3 bases and J dropped 7 bases, with 11 bases sitting between them. The CDR3 coding sequence is TGCGCCAGCAGCTCACAGGGCGGCAATTCACCCCTCCACTTT. Its protein product is CASSSQGGNSPLHF.

V is TRBV28 and J is TRBJ2-5, with 7 nucleotides matching TRBD2. Trimming at V came to 5 bases and at J to 7 bases, leaving 13 bases not matched to a gene. CDR1 is MDHEN and CDR2 is SYDVKM in the germline V gene. The CDR3 is made up of 15 amino acids. The CDR3 nucleotides read TGTGCCAGCAGTCAGAGCTCGAGCGGGGAAGGGACCCAGTACTTC. Translating it yields CASSQSSSGEGTQYF.

This chain joins TRBV5-8 and TRBJ1-3; 12 nucleotides align to TRBD1. J lost 1 base, V lost 4 bases, and 3 bases had no gene match. The CDR3 is made up of 16 amino acids. CDR1 SGHTS and CDR2 YDEGEE come from the germline V gene. The CDR3 spells CASSMGQGASGNTIYF. CDR3 DNA sequence: TGTGCCAGCAGCATGGGACAGGGGGCGTCTGGAAACACCATATATTTT.

The gene calls are TRBV21-1 and TRBJ1-2; TRBD1 is the table's D call and was not checked against the DNA. TRBV21-1 is a documented pseudogene. The CDR3 consists of 14 residues. This CDR3 reads CASNPGQGLSGYTF. Written as DNA, the CDR3 is TGTGCCAGCAACCCGGGACAGGGTCTTTCTGGCTACACCTTC.

The rearrangement joins TRBV28 to TRBJ1-2; possible D gene TRBD1, 5 bases. The CDR3 extends over 13 amino acids. Looked up from germline, CDR1 is MDHEN and CDR2 is SYDVKM. The V end lost 3 bases, the J end lost 8 bases, and 13 bases lay between the germline ends. The CDR3 DNA sequence: TGTGCCAGCAGTTTTATCCTTACAGGAGGCTACACCTTC. Its protein product is CASSFILTGGYTF.

The chain links TRBV7-2 to TRBJ2-7; 7 bases are a match to TRBD2. The V and J ends lost 5 bases and 2 bases, in that order; junction bases with no gene match: 12. The germline CDR1 and CDR2 sequences are SGHTA and FQGNSA. The CDR3 extends over 16 amino acids. CDR3 sequence: CASSRRGSGVTYEQYF. In DNA, the CDR3 is TGTGCCAGCAGCCGTCGGGGGAGCGGGGTAACCTACGAGCAGTACTTC.

The rearrangement joins TRBV4-3 to TRBJ1-4; no firm D call. The CDR3 has 14 residues. V gave up 0 bases and J gave up 10 bases, with 12 bases separating them. CDR1 and CDR2 from the germline V gene are LGHNA and YSLEER. The CDR3 loop is CASSQEVGNRKLFF. As DNA, the CDR3 is TGCGCCAGCAGCCAAGAGGTCGGTAACAGAAAACTGTTTTTT.

The chain employs TRBV7-9 and TRBJ2-1; D possibly corresponds to TRBD1 (6 bases). In germline, CDR1 is SEHNR, CDR2 FQNEAQ (reference sequence). Trimming pared 5 bases from V and 7 bases from J, leaving 12 bases between. This CDR3 contains 13 residues. This CDR3 reads CASSMPRGNEQFF. Here the CDR3 DNA reads TGTGCCAGCAGCATGCCAAGGGGGAATGAGCAGTTCTTC.

The genes are TRBV19 and TRBJ1-2; maybe TRBD1 (5 bases). CDR1 LNHDA and CDR2 SQIVND come from the germline V gene (reference sequence). Trimming cost V 1 base and J 6 bases, with 12 bases left between them. The length of the CDR3 is 14 residues. Here the CDR3 DNA reads TGTGCCAGTAGTATAGTATCAGGGCGCCATGGCTACACCTTC. Encoded protein: CASSIVSGRHGYTF.

This chain uses TRBV5-6 with TRBJ2-1; 7 bases are a match to TRBD1. There are 15 residues in the CDR3. The germline V gene has CDR1 SGHDT and CDR2 YYEEEE. The V gene end was trimmed by 2 bases and the J gene end by 4 bases; junction bases not matched to a gene: 6. The DNA of the CDR3 is TGTGCCAGCAGCTTAGGGACAGCAGGGTACAATGAGCAGTTCTTC. This codes for CASSLGTAGYNEQFF.

The chain is built from TRBV5-1 and TRBJ2-5; unclear D gene. Germline CDR1 SGHRS, CDR2 YFSETQ. The CDR3 is 11 amino acids. Trimming shortened V by 6 bases and J by 2 bases, and 5 bases separated the two germline ends. The CDR3 sequence is CASTGQETQYF. DNA of the CDR3: TGCGCCAGCACGGGTCAAGAGACCCAGTACTTC.

The V gene is TRBV4-3, the J gene TRBJ2-7; tentatively, D is TRBD1 (6 bases). The CDR3 loop spans 14 amino acids. CDR1 and CDR2 (germline): LGHNA, YSLEER. V was trimmed by 3 bases and J by 0 bases, leaving 9 bases between them. CDR3 residues: CASSHRTDSYEQYF. The DNA for the CDR3 is TGCGCCAGCAGCCATAGGACAGACTCCTACGAGCAGTACTTC.

V gene TRBV7-2 combines with J gene TRBJ2-5; the D gene is possibly TRBD2 (5 bases). The J call is uncertain, as TRBJ2-7 better fits the DNA end. The CDR3 length is 15 residues. CDR1 and CDR2 from the germline V gene are SGHTA and FQGNSA. The DNA of the CDR3 is TGTGCCAGCAACCCGAAGCCGGGGTCCCCCTACGAGCAGTACTTC. It is translated as CASNPKPGSPYEQYF.

The chain has TRBV5-1 and TRBJ2-7; D is possibly TRBD1 (6 bases). The ends were cut back, 5 bases at V and 7 bases at J, with 19 bases in the middle. This CDR3 has 14 amino acids. Germline CDR1 SGHRS, CDR2 YFSETQ. The CDR3 DNA follows: TGCGCCAGCAGGAAGGACAGTTCTTACGTGGAGCAGTACTTC. This codes for CASRKDSSYVEQYF.